Here is one TCR beta chain with its context. The antigen is undetermined. At the DNA level, this CDR3 is encoded by other sequences in the same sample as well. The source of the sample is a study of persistence of HIV-infected CD4 T cells. Study-wide results and limits: TCRbeta richness was lower in CMV- and Gag-responding cells than in anti-CD3/anti-CD28-responding cells.

V was shortened by 3 bases and J by 1 base, with 6 bases between the two germline ends. The CDR3 runs 13 residues. Cells were stimulated nonspecifically with anti-CD3/anti-CD28 magnetic beads. Sorting selected CD4+ T cells upregulating both CD40 ligand and CD69. For at least 4 years, plasma HIV-1 RNA was undetectable (<50 copies/mL). This was the immunoSEQ version 4 assay in survey mode. Each sample used up to 1 ug genomic DNA diluted to roughly 10 ng/uL. Profiled with immunoSEQ multiplex PCR; TCRdb holds only in-frame clones, not every one. The sample shows about 45,000 clones, about nine tenths of them seen only once.

The origin of this receptor is an adult woman with HIV who was CMV-seropositive. The material was CD4+ T cells sorted from PBMCs after roughly 18-hour stimulation, obtained from a patient who received antiretroviral therapy. The chain combines TRBV12-3 or TRBV12-4 with TRBJ1-1; D gene unclear. The CDR3 coding sequence is TGTGCCAGCAGTTTGGGTGAGAACACTGAAGCTTTCTTT. Translation: CASSLGENTEAFF.